These 28 T cell receptor beta chains came from one sample sequenced in a study of CD8+ T cells in alopecia areata (dated by TCRdb to the late 2010s). In the paper's terms, the time point label means: less than five weeks on oral tofacitinib. This sample's treatment or condition label indicates: oral pan-JAK inhibitor, 5-10 mg twice daily. Library preparation employed the immunoSEQ multiplex PCR assay. RNA was extracted from all samples and reverse transcribed into cDNA, which served as template for TCR sequencing. The table was pulled from immuneACCESS by TCRdb, which kept in-frame rearrangements only. Such tables lose some clones; where checked, under half of the loss comes from unresolved V genes, and the rest has no known cause. The sample contains roughly 76,000 clones, approximately 28% of them found a single time. The leading ten clones occupy about 15% of the sample. This material consisted of CD8+ T cells sorted from blood, taken at week 4, from a patient treated with tofacitinib. Source of these receptors: a human donor with alopecia areata.

This clone has just one count. V usage is TRBV29-1 and J usage is TRBJ1-2; tentative D call: TRBD1 (6 bases). The germline V gene has CDR1 SQVTM and CDR2 ANQGSEA. V was cut by 6 bases and J by 0 bases, with 14 bases left in between. This CDR3 is 14 amino acids long. In DNA form, the CDR3 reads TGCAGCGTCTCAACGACAGGTTCTAACTATGGCTACACCTTC. Its protein product is CSVSTTGSNYGYTF.

The chain carries TRBV29-1 and TRBJ2-1; TRBD2 is a possible D gene (6 bases). V lost 2 bases to trimming and J lost 4 bases, with 12 bases between them. Germline V gene sequence: CDR1 SQVTM, CDR2 ANQGSEA. The CDR3 totals 14 residues. The DNA for the CDR3 is TGCAGCGTTGAAACGTCTAGCGCATACAATGAGCAGTTCTTC. It codes for CSVETSSAYNEQFF.

This clone was detected only a few times. The V and J genes are TRBV6-5 and TRBJ2-5, with TRBD2 identical over 8 bases. The V and J ends lost 6 bases and 2 bases, in that order; junction bases with no gene match: 8. This CDR3 has 15 residues. The germline gives CDR1 MNHEY, CDR2 SVGAGI. The CDR3: CASSVTGGVQETQYF. CDR3 coding DNA: TGTGCCAGCAGCGTCACCGGGGGGGTACAAGAGACCCAGTACTTC.

The J gene is TRBJ1-1, the V gene TRBV9, with 8 bases that match TRBD1. The CDR3 extends over 13 amino acids. Germline CDR1 reads SGDLS; CDR2 reads YYNGEE. The ends lost 4 bases at V and 5 bases at J; junction bases unmatched: 4. CDR3 coding DNA: TGTGCCAGCAGCTCAGGGGGCGCAACTGAAGCTTTCTTT. Protein product: CASSSGGATEAFF.

V is TRBV2 and J is TRBJ2-5; D might be TRBD2 (5 bases). V lost 3 bases and J 4 bases, leaving 9 bases between the germline ends. Germline V gene data show CDR1 as SNHLY and CDR2 as FYNNEI. The CDR3 is 13 residues long. The CDR3 DNA reads TGTGCCAGCAGTGAGGGTGGAGGAGAGACCCAGTACTTC. Translated: CASSEGGGETQYF. Complete variable domain (other parts from reference TRBV2 and TRBJ2-5): EPEVTQTPSHQVTQMGQEVILRCVPISNHLYFYWYRQILGQKVEFLVSFYNNEISEKSEIFDDQFSVERPDGSNFTLKIRSTKLEDSAMYFCASSEGGGETQYFGPGTRLLVL.

This clone was picked up a small number of times. The V call is TRBV7-3, the J call TRBJ2-3, with 9 bases lining up with TRBD1. The CDR3 consists of 18 residues. V lost 2 bases, J lost 4 bases, and 13 bases stayed unmatched. Per the germline V gene, CDR1 is SGHTA and CDR2 is FQGTGA. As DNA, the CDR3 is TGTGCCAGCAGCTTACTAGGACAGGGGACCGACCCGCCAGATACGCAGTATTTT. Translated, it gives CASSLLGQGTDPPDTQYF. Filled out from reference TRBV7-3 and TRBJ2-3, the complete variable domain reads GAGVSQTPSNKVTEKGKYVELRCDPISGHTALYWYRQSLGQGPEFLIYFQGTGAADDSGLPNDRFFAVRPEGSVSTLKIQRTERGDSAVYLCASSLLGQGTDPPDTQYFGPGTRLTVL.

This clone was picked up a small number of times. CDR3 nucleotide sequence: TGCAGCGTTGAAGGACTAGCGGGATTCCTCTACAATGAGCAGTTCTTC. Translating it yields CSVEGLAGFLYNEQFF. The genes are TRBV29-1 and TRBJ2-1; the match to TRBD2 covers 11 bases. Trimming removed 1 base from V and 3 bases from J; junction bases left unmatched: 5. Per germline, CDR1 SQVTM and CDR2 ANQGSEA. The CDR3 spans 16 residues.

The sample holds a few counts of this clone. The chain combines TRBV5-1 with TRBJ2-7; tentatively, D is TRBD2 (6 bases). The ends were cut back, 4 bases at V and 4 bases at J, with 15 bases in the middle. The CDR3 sequence is 14 residues long. CDR1 and CDR2 from the germline V gene are SGHRS and YFSETQ. CDR3 residues: CASSRGGVEYEQYF. CDR3 sequence (DNA): TGCGCCAGCAGCCGGGGCGGGGTGGAATACGAGCAGTACTTC.

This clone was observed a few times. The chain employs TRBV7-2 and TRBJ2-4; D is tentatively TRBD1 or TRBD2 (5 bases each). The CDR3 has 14 amino acids. The germline V gene has CDR1 SGHTA and CDR2 FQGNSA. Deletions cut 3 bases from V and 7 bases from J, with 13 bases between. The CDR3 protein is CASSFRDDPNIQYF. The DNA of the CDR3 is TGTGCCAGCAGCTTCCGGGACGATCCCAACATTCAGTACTTC.

The chain has TRBV14 and TRBJ2-4, with a tentative D call TRBD2 (5 bases). The CDR3 consists of 12 residues. From germline, CDR1 is SGHDN and CDR2 FVKESK. Trimming removed 2 bases from V and 14 bases from J, with 13 bases in between. The CDR3 DNA follows: TGTGCCAGCAGCCAAATGCCTGGACTTAAGTACTTC. Amino acids: CASSQMPGLKYF.

This chain joins TRBV29-1 and TRBJ2-7; 10 nucleotides line up with TRBD2. In germline, CDR1 is SQVTM, CDR2 ANQGSEA. Losses at the gene ends were 5 bases for V and 3 bases for J; bases not matched to a gene: 7. This CDR3 region has 14 residues. This CDR3 reads CSVWVASGSYEQYF. The CDR3 region has the DNA TGCAGCGTTTGGGTAGCTAGCGGGAGCTACGAGCAGTACTTC.

The chain employs TRBV5-1 and TRBJ2-1, with a weak D call TRBD1 (6 bases). This CDR3 has 14 amino acids. The germline CDR1 and CDR2 sequences are SGHRS and YFSETQ. V was clipped by 1 base and J by 7 bases, with 12 bases between them. The CDR3 DNA is TGCGCCAGCAGCTTGACCAGGGGTGGGAATGAGCAGTTCTTC. Encoded protein: CASSLTRGGNEQFF.

The chain is built from TRBV29-1 and TRBJ1-1; 8 bases match TRBD1. Germline-derived CDR1 and CDR2 are SQVTM and ANQGSEA. The CDR3 length is 14 residues. V shed 5 bases and J 5 bases; nucleotides not matched to a gene: 10. The DNA for the CDR3 is TGCAGCGTTCCAAGGACAGGGATGGGAACTGAAGCTTTCTTT. Translating it yields CSVPRTGMGTEAFF. The whole variable domain, remainder taken from reference TRBV29-1 and TRBJ1-1, is SAVISQKPSRDICQRGTSLTIQCQVDSQVTMMFWYRQQPGQSLTLIATANQGSEATYESGFVIDKFPISRPNLTFSTLTVSNMSPEDSSIYLCSVPRTGMGTEAFFGQGTRLTVV.

The rearrangement joins TRBV30 to TRBJ1-2; D might be TRBD1 (5 bases). The V end was cut by 3 bases, the J end by 3 bases, with 8 bases between. From germline, CDR1 is GTSNPN and CDR2 SVGIG (reference sequence). The CDR3 spans 12 residues. The CDR3 DNA is TGTGCCTGGAGGGGGCTCTACTATGGCTACACCTTC. This encodes CAWRGLYYGYTF.

V and J are TRBV30 and TRBJ1-5; D uncertain. The CDR3 extends over 13 amino acids. The germline CDR1 and CDR2 sequences are GTSNPN and SVGIG (reference sequence). Deletions cut 6 bases from V and 2 bases from J, with 11 bases between. The DNA of the CDR3 is TGTGCCTGTGAGGGAGGGCGCAATCAGCCCCAGCATTTT. Translation gives CACEGGRNQPQHF.

This clone was counted between two and nine times. V and J are TRBV5-6 and TRBJ2-1, with no clear D. CDR3 length: 13 amino acids. Deletions cut 4 bases from V and 14 bases from J, with 19 bases between. From germline, CDR1 is SGHDT and CDR2 YYEEEE. CDR3 in DNA: TGTGCCAGCAGCCCGGTTACTGGGTGGGTGGAGTTCTTC. This gives the protein CASSPVTGWVEFF.

The V gene is TRBV29-1, the J gene TRBJ2-7, with TRBD1 matching over 8 bases. Per germline, CDR1 SQVTM and CDR2 ANQGSEA. This CDR3 contains 13 residues. V was pared by 6 bases and J by 0 bases, with 4 bases of the junction left unmatched. CDR3 DNA sequence: TGCAGCGTCCGGGACAGGAGCTCCTACGAGCAGTACTTC. It specifies CSVRDRSSYEQYF.

This clone was detected only a few times. The chain is built from TRBV29-1 and TRBJ1-1; D is ambiguous. V lost 3 bases to trimming and J lost 8 bases, with 10 bases between them. This CDR3 is 11 amino acids long. Germline values: CDR1 SQVTM, CDR2 ANQGSEA. CDR3 coding DNA: TGCAGCGTTGATGCACAGAAAGAAGCTTTCTTT. This sequence encodes CSVDAQKEAFF.

V gene TRBV4-1 combines with J gene TRBJ1-1, with D possibly being TRBD1 (6 bases). The CDR3 contains 14 residues. The germline gives CDR1 MGHRA, CDR2 YSYEKL. Between the trimmed V and J ends, which lost 2 bases and 4 bases, there was a span of 11 bases. CDR3 bases: TGCGCCAGCAGCCAAAAACAGGGAGTCACTGAAGCTTTCTTT. It translates to CASSQKQGVTEAFF.

The chain uses TRBV18 and TRBJ2-7; 7 nucleotides match TRBD2. Germline V gene lookup returns CDR1 KGHSH and CDR2 LQKENI. Trimming took 3 bases from V and 5 from J; bases not matched to a gene: 10. The CDR3 is 15 amino acids. This chain's CDR3 is CASSPERGAGDEQYF. The CDR3 nucleotides read TGTGCCAGCTCACCCGAGCGGGGTGCGGGGGACGAGCAGTACTTC.

This clone appeared a few times. J is TRBJ2-1 and V is TRBV29-1; possible D gene TRBD2, 5 bases. The CDR3 extends over 14 amino acids. Germline V CDR1 and CDR2: SQVTM, ANQGSEA. Trimming left V 6 bases short and J 0 bases short, with 12 bases between. The DNA of the CDR3 is TGCAGCGTCGAACTAGTCCCCTCCTACAATGAGCAGTTCTTC. Its translation: CSVELVPSYNEQFF.

In its sample, this clone is medium-sized. V and J are TRBV5-8 and TRBJ2-3; weak D call: TRBD2 (5 bases). The CDR3 covers 17 residues. V was clipped by 1 base and J by 2 bases, with 17 bases between them. Looked up from germline, CDR1 is SGHTS and CDR2 is YDEGEE. The CDR3 nucleotides read TGTGCCAGCAGCTTGAATAACCTAGCAGCCTTCACAGATACGCAGTATTTT. Translation gives CASSLNNLAAFTDTQYF.

The J gene is TRBJ2-2, the V gene TRBV29-1; 7 bases match TRBD1. CDR3 length equals 13 residues. With 8 bases clipped from V and 3 bases from J, the junction kept 6 bases outside the gene matches. Germline V CDR1 and CDR2: SQVTM, ANQGSEA. The CDR3 nucleotides read TGCAGCACCCACAGGGGAGACACCGGGGAGCTGTTTTTT. Translated: CSTHRGDTGELFF.

This clone was recorded a few times. The CDR3 coding sequence is TGTGCCAGCAGTCCGCCTCGGGACACCCGGGGCTCCTACGAGCAGTACTTC. Its translation is CASSPPRDTRGSYEQYF. The V and J genes are TRBV27 and TRBJ2-7; a weak D match, TRBD1 (6 bases). V was cut by 5 bases and J by 0 bases, with 20 bases left in between. This CDR3 has 17 residues. Germline V CDR1 and CDR2: MNHEY, SMNVEV (reference sequence).

This clone was observed a few times. The chain uses TRBV7-9 and TRBJ2-7; TRBD1 matches 7 bases. With V trimmed by 6 bases and J by 2 bases, 4 bases remained unmatched. The germline gives CDR1 SEHNR, CDR2 FQNEAQ (reference sequence). The CDR3 is 13 amino acids. CDR3 DNA: TGTGCCAGCAGTGTGGGACAGCCCTACGAGCAGTACTTC. It translates to CASSVGQPYEQYF.

This clone is a singleton in its sample. The chain uses TRBV7-9 and TRBJ2-7, with 7 bases identical to TRBD2. This CDR3 spans 15 amino acids. V dropped 5 bases and J dropped 3; count of bases not matched to a gene: 10. Per germline, CDR1 SEHNR and CDR2 FQNEAQ (reference sequence). DNA for the CDR3: TGTGCCAGCAGCCAGTGGGAGGGCCTAAACTACGAGCAGTACTTC. Its translation is CASSQWEGLNYEQYF. The whole variable domain, remainder taken from reference TRBV7-9 and TRBJ2-7, is DTGVSQNPRHKITKRGQNVTFRCDPISEHNRLYWYRQTLGQGPEFLTYFQNEAQLEKSRLLSDRFSAERPKGSFSTLEIQRTEQGDSAMYLCASSQWEGLNYEQYFGPGTRLTVT.

Regarding this clone: Other DNA sequences in this sample translate to the same CDR3. The J gene is TRBJ1-5, the V gene TRBV27; unclear D gene. From germline, CDR1 is MNHEY and CDR2 SMNVEV (reference sequence). The CDR3 is made up of 14 amino acids. Trimming removed 2 bases at V and 1 base at J, with 6 bases between. The CDR3 reads CASSLGGSNQPQHF. The CDR3 DNA sequence: TGTGCCAGCAGTTTAGGAGGGAGCAATCAGCCCCAGCATTTT.

The V gene is TRBV27, the J gene TRBJ2-7, with a tentative D call TRBD2 (6 bases). Per germline, CDR1 MNHEY and CDR2 SMNVEV (reference sequence). Trimming shortened V by 6 bases and J by 5 bases, and 17 bases separated the two germline ends. The CDR3 consists of 14 residues. The CDR3 bases are TGTGCCAGCAGCACTCGGGGGAGTATTAACGAGCAGTACTTC. Encoded protein: CASSTRGSINEQYF.